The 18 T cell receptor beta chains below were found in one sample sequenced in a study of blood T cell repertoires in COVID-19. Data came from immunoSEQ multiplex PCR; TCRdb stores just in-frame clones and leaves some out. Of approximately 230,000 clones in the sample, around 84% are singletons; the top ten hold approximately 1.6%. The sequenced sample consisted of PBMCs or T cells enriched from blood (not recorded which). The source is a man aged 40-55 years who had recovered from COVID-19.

The CDR3 nucleotides read TGTGCCAGCTCACCACCCCTTGGACAGGGGTTTACGTACTTC. It encodes CASSPPLGQGFTYF. The chain joins TRBV18 to TRBJ2-4; 9 nucleotides match TRBD1. The CDR3 is made up of 14 amino acids. Germline V gene data show CDR1 as KGHSH and CDR2 as LQKENI. J was trimmed by 15 bases and V by 0 bases; bases with no gene match: 9.

In nucleotides, the CDR3 is TGTGCCAGCAGCCAAGAGGGGGACAGGGCTACAGATACGCAGTATTTT. Amino acids: CASSQEGDRATDTQYF. This chain uses TRBV14 with TRBJ2-3, with 9 bases fitting TRBD1. V lost 0 bases to trimming and J lost 3 bases; unmatched junction nucleotides: 4. The length of the CDR3 is 16 residues. Germline CDR1 and CDR2: SGHDN and FVKESK.

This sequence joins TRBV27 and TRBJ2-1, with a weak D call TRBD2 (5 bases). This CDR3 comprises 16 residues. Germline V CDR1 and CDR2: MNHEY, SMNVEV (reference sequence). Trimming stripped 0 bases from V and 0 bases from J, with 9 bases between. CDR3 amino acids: CASSLSGSGSYNEQFF. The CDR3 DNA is TGTGCCAGCAGTTTATCAGGGAGCGGCTCCTACAATGAGCAGTTCTTC.

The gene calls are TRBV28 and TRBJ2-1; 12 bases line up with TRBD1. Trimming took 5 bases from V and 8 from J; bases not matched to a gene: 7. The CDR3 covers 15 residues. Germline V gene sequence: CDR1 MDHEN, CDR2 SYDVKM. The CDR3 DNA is TGTGCCAGCAGTCCCGGGACAGGGGGCAAGGATGAGCAGTTCTTC. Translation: CASSPGTGGKDEQFF.

CDR3 nucleotide sequence: TGTGCCAGCATCGGACGGGGGACAGGGATCGGACGGGGTGAAGCTTTCTTT. Translated, it gives CASIGRGTGIGRGEAFF. This sequence joins TRBV25-1 and TRBJ1-1, with 9 positions matching TRBD1. The CDR3 covers 17 residues. V lost 7 bases, J lost 7 bases, and 19 bases stayed unmatched. The germline CDR1 and CDR2 sequences are MGHDK and SYGVNS.

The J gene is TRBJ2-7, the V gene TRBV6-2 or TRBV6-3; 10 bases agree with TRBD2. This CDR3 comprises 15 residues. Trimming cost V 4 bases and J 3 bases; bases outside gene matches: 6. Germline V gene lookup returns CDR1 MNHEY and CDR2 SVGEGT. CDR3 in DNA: TGTGCCAGCAGTTCTCTAGCGGGAGATGTCTACGAGCAGTACTTC. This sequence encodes CASSSLAGDVYEQYF.

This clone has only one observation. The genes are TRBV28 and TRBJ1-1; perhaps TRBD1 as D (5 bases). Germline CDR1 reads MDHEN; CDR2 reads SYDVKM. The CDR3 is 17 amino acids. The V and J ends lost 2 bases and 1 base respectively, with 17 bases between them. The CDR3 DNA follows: TGTGCCAGCAGTTTAATCGGCCAGGGCAGGACGAACACTGAAGCTTTCTTT. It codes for CASSLIGQGRTNTEAFF.

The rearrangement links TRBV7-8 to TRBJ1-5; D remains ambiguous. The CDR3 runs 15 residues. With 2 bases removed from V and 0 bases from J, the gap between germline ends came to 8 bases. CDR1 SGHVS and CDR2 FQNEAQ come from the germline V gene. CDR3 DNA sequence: TGTGCCAGCAGCTTACTAAGTAGTAGCAATCAGCCCCAGCATTTT. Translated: CASSLLSSSNQPQHF.

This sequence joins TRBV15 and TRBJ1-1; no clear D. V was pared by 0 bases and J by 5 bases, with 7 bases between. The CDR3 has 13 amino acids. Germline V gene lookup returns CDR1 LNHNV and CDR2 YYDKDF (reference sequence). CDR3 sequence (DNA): TGTGCCACCAGCAGAGAGAGGGTAACTGAAGCTTTCTTT. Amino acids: CATSRERVTEAFF.

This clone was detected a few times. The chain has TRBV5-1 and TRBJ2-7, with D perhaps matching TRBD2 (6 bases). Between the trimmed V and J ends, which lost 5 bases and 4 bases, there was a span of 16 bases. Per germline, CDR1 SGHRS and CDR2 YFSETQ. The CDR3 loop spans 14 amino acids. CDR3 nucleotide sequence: TGCGCCAGCAGGGTGGGACTGACTATTTACGAGCAGTACTTC. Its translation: CASRVGLTIYEQYF.

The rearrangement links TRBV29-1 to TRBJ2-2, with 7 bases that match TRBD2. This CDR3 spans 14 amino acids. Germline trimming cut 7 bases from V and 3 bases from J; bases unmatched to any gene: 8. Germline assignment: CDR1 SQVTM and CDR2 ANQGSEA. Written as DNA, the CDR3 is TGCAGCGCCTCACTAGCGTTTGACACCGGGGAGCTGTTTTTT. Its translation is CSASLAFDTGELFF.

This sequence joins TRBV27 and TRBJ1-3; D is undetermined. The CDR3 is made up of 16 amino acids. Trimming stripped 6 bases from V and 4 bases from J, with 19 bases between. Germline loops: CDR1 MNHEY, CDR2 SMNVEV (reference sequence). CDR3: CASRTFAGKNGNTIYF. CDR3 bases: TGTGCCAGCAGGACTTTCGCGGGGAAGAACGGAAACACCATATATTTT.

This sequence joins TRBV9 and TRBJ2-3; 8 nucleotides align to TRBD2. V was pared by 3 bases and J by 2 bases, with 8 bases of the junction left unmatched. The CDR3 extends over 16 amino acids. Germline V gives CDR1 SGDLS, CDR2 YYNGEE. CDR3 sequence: CASSAGGSTYTDTQYF. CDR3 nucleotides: TGTGCCAGCAGCGCGGGAGGGTCTACCTACACAGATACGCAGTATTTT.

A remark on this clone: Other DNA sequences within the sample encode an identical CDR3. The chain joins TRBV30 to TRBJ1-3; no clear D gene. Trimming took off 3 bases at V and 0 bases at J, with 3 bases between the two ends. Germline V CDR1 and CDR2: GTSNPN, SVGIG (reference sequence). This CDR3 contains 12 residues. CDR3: CAWSSSGNTIYF. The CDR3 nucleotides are TGTGCCTGGAGCTCCTCTGGAAACACCATATATTTT.

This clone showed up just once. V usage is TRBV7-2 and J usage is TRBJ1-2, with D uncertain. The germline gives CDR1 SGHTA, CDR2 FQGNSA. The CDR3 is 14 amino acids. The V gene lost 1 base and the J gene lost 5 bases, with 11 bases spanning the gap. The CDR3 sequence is CASSLGRSRYGYTF. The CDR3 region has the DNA TGTGCCAGCAGCTTAGGACGCTCGAGGTATGGCTACACCTTC.

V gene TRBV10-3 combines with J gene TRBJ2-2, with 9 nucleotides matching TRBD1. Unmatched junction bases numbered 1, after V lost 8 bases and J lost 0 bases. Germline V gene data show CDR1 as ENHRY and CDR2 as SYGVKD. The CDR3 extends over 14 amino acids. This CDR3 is CAIRDRANTGELFF. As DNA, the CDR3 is TGTGCCATCCGGGACAGGGCGAACACCGGGGAGCTGTTTTTT.

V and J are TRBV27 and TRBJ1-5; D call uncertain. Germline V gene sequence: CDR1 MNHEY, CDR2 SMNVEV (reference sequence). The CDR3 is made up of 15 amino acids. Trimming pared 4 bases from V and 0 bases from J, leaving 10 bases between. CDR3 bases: TGTGCCAGCAGTTCTTTCTCCTATAGCAATCAGCCCCAGCATTTT. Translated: CASSSFSYSNQPQHF.

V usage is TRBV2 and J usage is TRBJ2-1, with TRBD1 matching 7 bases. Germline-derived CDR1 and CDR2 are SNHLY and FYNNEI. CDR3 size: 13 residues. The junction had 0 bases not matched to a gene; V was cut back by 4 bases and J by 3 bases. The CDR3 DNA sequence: TGTGCCAGCAGTGGGGACAGCTACAATGAGCAGTTCTTC. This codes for CASSGDSYNEQFF.